The 16 T cell receptor beta chains given below trace back to one sample, sequenced in a study of T cell responses to AZD1222 COVID-19 vaccine. Some clones are missing from TCRdb's copy, which holds only in-frame ones; the method was immunoSEQ multiplex PCR. This table has fewer than 150,000 clones, under 95% appearing once. The source was peripheral blood, collected on day 0 of AZD1222 vaccination. Receptor source: an adult in good health.

The chain is built from TRBV4-1 and TRBJ2-7; no firm D call. Germline V CDR1 and CDR2: MGHRA, YSYEKL. Between the trimmed V and J ends, which lost 1 base and 6 bases, there was a span of 16 bases. The CDR3 loop spans 15 amino acids. This CDR3 is CASSQVGGLRSEQYF. The CDR3 nucleotides read TGCGCCAGCAGCCAAGTTGGTGGCTTAAGGTCCGAGCAGTACTTC.

The V and J genes are TRBV6-5 and TRBJ1-2; 8 bases map to TRBD1. Per germline, CDR1 MNHEY and CDR2 SVGAGI. The CDR3 has 14 residues. Trimming removed 8 bases from V and 5 bases from J; junction bases left unmatched: 10. The CDR3 region has the DNA TGTGCCAGCGGGGTTTCGACAGGGGAGTATGGCTACACCTTC. As protein: CASGVSTGEYGYTF.

The chain joins TRBV11-2 to TRBJ2-5; D could derive from TRBD1 or TRBD2 (6 bases each). Looked up from germline, CDR1 is SGHAT and CDR2 is FQNNGV. The CDR3 length is 16 residues. V lost 0 bases and J 2 bases, leaving 13 bases between the germline ends. The CDR3 nucleotides are TGTGCCAGCAGCTTAGACGGGGGCCGAAAGCAAGAGACCCAGTACTTC. Translated: CASSLDGGRKQETQYF.

This clone came up once. The rearrangement uses TRBV5-1 and TRBJ2-7, with 7 bases that match TRBD1. The J segment lost 1 base and the V segment lost 1 base, leaving 8 bases of the junction unmatched. Germline assignment: CDR1 SGHRS and CDR2 YFSETQ. This CDR3 contains 16 residues. This CDR3 reads CASSLRPDRESYEQYF. CDR3 coding DNA: TGCGCCAGCAGCTTGAGGCCTGACAGGGAATCCTACGAGCAGTACTTC.

V is TRBV14 and J is TRBJ2-1, with TRBD2 matching over 10 bases. The trim removed 2 bases at V and 0 bases at J, leaving 7 bases unmatched. Germline assignment: CDR1 SGHDN and CDR2 FVKESK. The CDR3 runs to 18 residues. For the CDR3, the DNA is TGTGCCAGCAGCCAAAGGGATGCTAGCGGGAGCTCCTACAATGAGCAGTTCTTC. As protein: CASSQRDASGSSYNEQFF.

The chain employs TRBV3-1 (or the pseudogene TRBV3-2) and TRBJ2-1; tentatively, D is TRBD2 (6 bases). Trimming removed 4 bases from V and 9 bases from J, with 16 bases in between. Germline V gene sequence: CDR1 LGHDT, CDR2 YNNKEL (reference sequence). The CDR3 covers 14 residues. The CDR3 DNA reads TGTGCCAGCAGCCTTGCCCCAACTAGCTGTGAGCAGTTCTTC. This gives the protein CASSLAPTSCEQFF.

CDR3 amino acids: CASSFRRAQETQYF. The CDR3 region has the DNA TGTGCCAGCAGCTTTCGGAGGGCCCAGGAGACCCAGTACTTC. This chain links TRBV7-2 with TRBJ2-5; D perhaps matches TRBD2 (6 bases). With 3 bases removed from V and 5 bases from J, the gap between germline ends came to 13 bases. Germline CDR1 is SGHTA and CDR2 is FQGNSA. The CDR3 sequence is 14 residues long.

The V gene is TRBV6-5, the J gene TRBJ1-2; D gene uncertain. Germline loops: CDR1 MNHEY, CDR2 SVGAGI. Trimming took off 0 bases at V and 0 bases at J, with 5 bases between the two ends. CDR3 length: 14 amino acids. For the CDR3, the DNA is TGTGCCAGCAGTTACTCCGGGGCTAACTATGGCTACACCTTC. This gives the protein CASSYSGANYGYTF.

The V call is TRBV7-2, the J call TRBJ2-7; 7 bases match TRBD2. Trimming at V came to 6 bases and at J to 0 bases, leaving 8 bases not matched to a gene. Germline V gene lookup returns CDR1 SGHTA and CDR2 FQGNSA. There are 15 residues in the CDR3. The CDR3 sequence: CASRPLADYSYEQYF. The DNA for the CDR3 is TGTGCCAGCAGGCCCCTAGCGGACTACTCCTACGAGCAGTACTTC.

This rearrangement joins TRBV13 to TRBJ2-1, with 10 positions matching TRBD2. J lost 2 bases, V lost 4 bases, and 5 bases had no gene match. The length of the CDR3 is 16 residues. Germline CDR1 PRHDT, CDR2 FYEKMQ (reference sequence). For the CDR3, the DNA is TGTGCCAGCAGCTCAGTCCTAGCGGGGGCCTACAATGAGCAGTTCTTC. Translating gives CASSSVLAGAYNEQFF.

This clone was found once. The gene calls are TRBV12-3 or TRBV12-4 and TRBJ1-2; D is undetermined. Trimming stripped 6 bases from V and 6 bases from J, with 14 bases between. The CDR3 is made up of 13 amino acids. This CDR3 is CASSPGRFDGYTF. For the CDR3, the DNA is TGTGCCAGCAGCCCCGGTCGTTTCGATGGCTACACCTTC.

The chain recombines TRBV6-6 with TRBJ2-5, with D possibly being TRBD2 (7 bases). Germline-derived CDR1 and CDR2 are MNHNY and SVGAGI (reference sequence). The V and J ends lost 5 bases and 3 bases respectively, with 25 bases between them. The CDR3 has 18 amino acids. The DNA of the CDR3 is TGTGCCAGCAGTCCCCCCCGGGCCGGGGGGCCTAATAAAGAGACCCAGTACTTC. Translation: CASSPPRAGGPNKETQYF.

The rearrangement links TRBV5-8 to TRBJ2-1; 14 bases fit TRBD2. V trimming: 2 bases; J trimming: 10 bases; junction bases outside the gene matches: 5. The CDR3 is made up of 15 amino acids. Germline V gene lookup returns CDR1 SGHTS and CDR2 YDEGEE. For the CDR3, the DNA is TGTGCCAGCAGCTTAGGACTAGCGGGAGGTCGGGAGCAGTTCTTC. It yields the protein CASSLGLAGGREQFF.

This clone was seen only once. The V call is TRBV7-2, the J call TRBJ1-2, with 7 nucleotides matching TRBD1. V was pared by 5 bases and J by 8 bases, with 11 bases of the junction left unmatched. The CDR3 is 14 residues long. Looked up from germline, CDR1 is SGHTA and CDR2 is FQGNSA. CDR3 sequence: CASSPDRVREGYTF. The CDR3 DNA reads as TGTGCCAGCAGCCCCGACAGGGTCAGGGAAGGCTACACCTTC.

This clone appeared a few times. The genes are TRBV19 and TRBJ1-5, with 8 bases lining up with TRBD1. Trimming took 8 bases from V and 7 from J; bases not matched to a gene: 10. The CDR3 extends over 14 amino acids. Per germline, CDR1 LNHDA and CDR2 SQIVND (reference sequence). CDR3 residues: CASGIDRGRQPQHF. Here the CDR3 DNA reads TGTGCCAGTGGGATAGACAGGGGTAGGCAGCCCCAGCATTTT.

V gene TRBV5-8 combines with J gene TRBJ1-5, with 9 bases that match TRBD1. V lost 0 bases and J lost 0; bases outside the gene matches: 4. The CDR3 extends over 17 amino acids. The V gene's germline CDR1 is SGHTS and CDR2 YDEGEE. Here the CDR3 DNA reads TGTGCCAGCAGCTTGGGCGGGACAGGGCTTAGCAATCAGCCCCAGCATTTT. Its protein is CASSLGGTGLSNQPQHF.